This record looks at one TCR beta chain sequence and its context. Its antigen is as yet unknown. This sample was included in a study of OX40 agonist ivuxolimab in advanced cancers. Study summary: Patients undergoing dose escalation presented with hepatocellular carcinoma, melanoma, renal cell or head and neck cancer. Three individuals attained partial responses, comprising one hepatocellular carcinoma case and two cutaneous melanoma cases.

General observations from the study: More expanded clones were found, on average, in CD8+ than in CD4+ T cells.

The CDR3 has 15 amino acids. Germline V lookup: CDR1 GTSNPN, CDR2 SVGIG (reference sequence). The V and J ends lost 3 bases and 4 bases, in that order; junction bases with no gene match: 7. Blood specimens came from baseline, cycle 4 day 1, and cycle 7 day 1. Data came from immunoSEQ multiplex PCR; TCRdb stores just in-frame clones and leaves some out. The sample lists about 47,000 clones, 88% occurring once. The TCR was taken from an adult with an advanced solid tumor such as melanoma, head and neck, liver or kidney cancer. The V call is TRBV30, the J call TRBJ1-1; TRBD1 matches at 11 bases. The sample consisted of CD4+ or CD8+ T cells sorted from blood, taken in a trial of the OX40 agonist ivuxolimab. The CDR3 spells CAWSDKGTGGTEAFF. The CDR3 coding sequence is TGTGCCTGGAGCGATAAAGGGACAGGGGGCACTGAAGCTTTCTTT.